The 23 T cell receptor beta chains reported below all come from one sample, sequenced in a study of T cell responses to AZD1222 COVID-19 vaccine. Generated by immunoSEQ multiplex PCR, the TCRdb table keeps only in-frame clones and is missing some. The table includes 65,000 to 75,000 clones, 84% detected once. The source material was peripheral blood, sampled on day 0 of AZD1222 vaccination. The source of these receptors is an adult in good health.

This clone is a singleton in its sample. CDR3 protein: CASSGHDYEQYF. CDR3 nucleotides: TGTGCCAGCAGCGGACACGACTACGAGCAGTACTTC. J is TRBJ2-7 and V is TRBV2, with a possible D match to TRBD1 (5 bases). Germline CDR1 reads SNHLY; CDR2 reads FYNNEI. CDR3 length: 12 residues. V lost 6 bases, J lost 3 bases, and 9 bases lay in between.

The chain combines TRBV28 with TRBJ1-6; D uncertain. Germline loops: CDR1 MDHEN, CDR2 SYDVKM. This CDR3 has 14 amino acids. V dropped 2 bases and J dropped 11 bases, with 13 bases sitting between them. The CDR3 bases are TGTGCCAGCAGTTTACAAATATCGGGAACACCCCTCCACTTT. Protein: CASSLQISGTPLHF. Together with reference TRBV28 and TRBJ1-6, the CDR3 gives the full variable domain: DVKVTQSSRYLVKRTGEKVFLECVQDMDHENMFWYRQDPGLGLRLIYFSYDVKMKEKGDIPEGYSVSREKKERFSLILESASTNQTSMYLCASSLQISGTPLHFGNGTRLTVT.

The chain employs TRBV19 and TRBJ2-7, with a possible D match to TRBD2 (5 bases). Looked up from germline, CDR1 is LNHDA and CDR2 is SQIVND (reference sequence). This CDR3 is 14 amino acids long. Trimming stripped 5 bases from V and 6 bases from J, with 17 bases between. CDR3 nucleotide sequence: TGTGCCAGTAGTTATCTCGGGATGGCGGCCGAGCAGTACTTC. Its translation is CASSYLGMAAEQYF.

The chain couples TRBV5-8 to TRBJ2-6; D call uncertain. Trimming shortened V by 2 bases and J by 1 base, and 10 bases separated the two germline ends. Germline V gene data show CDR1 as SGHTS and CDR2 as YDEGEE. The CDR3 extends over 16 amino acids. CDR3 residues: CASSFLWLSGANVLTF. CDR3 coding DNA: TGTGCCAGCAGCTTTTTATGGTTATCTGGGGCCAACGTCCTGACTTTC.

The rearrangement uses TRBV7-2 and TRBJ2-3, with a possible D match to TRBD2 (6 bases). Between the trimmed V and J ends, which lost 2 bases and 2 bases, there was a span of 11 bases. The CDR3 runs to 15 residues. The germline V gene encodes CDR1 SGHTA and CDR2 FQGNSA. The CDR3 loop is CASSLSGLNTDTQYF. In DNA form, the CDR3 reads TGTGCCAGCAGCTTAAGCGGGCTGAACACAGATACGCAGTATTTT.

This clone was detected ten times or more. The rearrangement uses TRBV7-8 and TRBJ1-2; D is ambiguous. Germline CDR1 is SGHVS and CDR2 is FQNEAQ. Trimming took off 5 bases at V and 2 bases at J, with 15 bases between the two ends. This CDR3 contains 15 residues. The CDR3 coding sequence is TGTGCCAGCAGCGACGGGTCCATGGAGAACTATGGCTACACCTTC. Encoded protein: CASSDGSMENYGYTF.

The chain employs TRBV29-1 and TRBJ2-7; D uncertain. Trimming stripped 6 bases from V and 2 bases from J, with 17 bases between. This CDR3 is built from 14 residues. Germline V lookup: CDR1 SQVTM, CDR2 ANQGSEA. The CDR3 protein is CSVTDPRHPYEQYF. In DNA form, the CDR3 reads TGCAGCGTCACCGATCCTCGACACCCCTACGAGCAGTACTTC.

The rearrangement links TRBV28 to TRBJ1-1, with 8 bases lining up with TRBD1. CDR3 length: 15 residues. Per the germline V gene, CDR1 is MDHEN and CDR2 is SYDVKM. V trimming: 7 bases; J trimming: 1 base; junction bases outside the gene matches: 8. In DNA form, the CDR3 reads TGTGCCAGCAAGGTCAGGGGGCGAGGGAACACTGAAGCTTTCTTT. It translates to CASKVRGRGNTEAFF. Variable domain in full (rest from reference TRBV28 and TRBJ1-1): DVKVTQSSRYLVKRTGEKVFLECVQDMDHENMFWYRQDPGLGLRLIYFSYDVKMKEKGDIPEGYSVSREKKERFSLILESASTNQTSMYLCASKVRGRGNTEAFFGQGTRLTVV.

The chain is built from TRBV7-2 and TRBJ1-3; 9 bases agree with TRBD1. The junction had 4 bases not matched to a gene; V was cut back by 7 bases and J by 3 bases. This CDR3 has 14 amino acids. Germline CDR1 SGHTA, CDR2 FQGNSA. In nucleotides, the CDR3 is TGTGCCAGCAACCCGGGACAGGGTGGAAACACCATATATTTT. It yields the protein CASNPGQGGNTIYF.

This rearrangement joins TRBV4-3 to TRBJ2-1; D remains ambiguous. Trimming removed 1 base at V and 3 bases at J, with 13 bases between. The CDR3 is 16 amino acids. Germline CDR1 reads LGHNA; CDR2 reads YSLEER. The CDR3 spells CASSQALSGSYNEQFF. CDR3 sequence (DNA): TGCGCCAGCAGCCAAGCCCTGTCAGGCAGCTACAATGAGCAGTTCTTC.

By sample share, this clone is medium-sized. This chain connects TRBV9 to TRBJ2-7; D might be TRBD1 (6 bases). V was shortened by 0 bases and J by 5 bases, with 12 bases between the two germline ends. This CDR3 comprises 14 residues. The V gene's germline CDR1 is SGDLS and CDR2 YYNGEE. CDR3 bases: TGTGCCAGCAGCGTAGAAGGGGGATTCGACGAGCAGTACTTC. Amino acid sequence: CASSVEGGFDEQYF.

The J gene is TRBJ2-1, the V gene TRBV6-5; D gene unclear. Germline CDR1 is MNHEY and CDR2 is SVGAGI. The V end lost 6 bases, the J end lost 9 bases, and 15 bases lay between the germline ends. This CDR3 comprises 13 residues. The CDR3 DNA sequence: TGTGCCAGCAGACCTGGTTGGGGTGGTGAGCAGTTCTTC. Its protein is CASRPGWGGEQFF.

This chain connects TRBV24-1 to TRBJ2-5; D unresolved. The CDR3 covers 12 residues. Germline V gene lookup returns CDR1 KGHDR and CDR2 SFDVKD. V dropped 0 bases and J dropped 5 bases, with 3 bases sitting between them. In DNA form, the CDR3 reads TGTGCCACCAGTGATTTGGAGGAGACCCAGTACTTC. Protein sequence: CATSDLEETQYF.

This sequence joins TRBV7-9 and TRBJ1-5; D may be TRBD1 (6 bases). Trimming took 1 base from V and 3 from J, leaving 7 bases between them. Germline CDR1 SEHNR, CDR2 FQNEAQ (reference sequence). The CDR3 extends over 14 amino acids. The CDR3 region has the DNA TGTGCCAGCAGCTTAGGGGGGGCCAATCAGCCCCAGCATTTT. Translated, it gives CASSLGGANQPQHF.

CDR3 in amino acids: CASSLGVGGTQYF. The DNA of the CDR3 is TGTGCCAGCAGTTTAGGGGTAGGGGGGACCCAGTACTTC. The gene calls are TRBV27 and TRBJ2-5; tentative D call: TRBD1 (6 bases). The V gene's germline CDR1 is MNHEY and CDR2 SMNVEV (reference sequence). CDR3 size: 13 residues. Trimming shortened V by 2 bases and J by 7 bases, and 11 bases separated the two germline ends.

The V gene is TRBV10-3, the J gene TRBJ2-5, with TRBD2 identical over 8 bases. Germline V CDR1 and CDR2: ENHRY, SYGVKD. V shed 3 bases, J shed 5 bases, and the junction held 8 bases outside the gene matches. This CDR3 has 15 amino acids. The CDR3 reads CAISDGTRLDETQYF. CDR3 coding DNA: TGTGCCATCAGTGATGGGACTAGACTAGATGAGACCCAGTACTTC.

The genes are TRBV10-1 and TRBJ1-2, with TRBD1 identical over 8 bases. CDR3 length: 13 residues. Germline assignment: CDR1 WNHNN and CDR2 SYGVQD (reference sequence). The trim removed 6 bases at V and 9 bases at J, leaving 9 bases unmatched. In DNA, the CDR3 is TGCGCCAGCAGCCAGGACAGGGATGAGAGCTACACCTTC. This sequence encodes CASSQDRDESYTF.

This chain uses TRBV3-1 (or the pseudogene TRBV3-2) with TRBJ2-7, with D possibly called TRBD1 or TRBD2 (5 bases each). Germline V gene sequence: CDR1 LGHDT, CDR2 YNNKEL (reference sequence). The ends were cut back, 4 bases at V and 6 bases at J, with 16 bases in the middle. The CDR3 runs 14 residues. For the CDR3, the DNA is TGTGCCAGCAGCCCCGGGGCCCTGGGTCGCGAGCAGTACTTC. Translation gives CASSPGALGREQYF.

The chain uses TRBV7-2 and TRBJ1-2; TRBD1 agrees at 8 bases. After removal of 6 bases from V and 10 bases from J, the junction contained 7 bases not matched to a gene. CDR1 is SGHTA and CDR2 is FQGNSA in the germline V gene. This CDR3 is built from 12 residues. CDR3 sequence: CASSMRTGIYTF. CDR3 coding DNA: TGTGCCAGCAGTATGCGGACAGGGATCTACACCTTC.

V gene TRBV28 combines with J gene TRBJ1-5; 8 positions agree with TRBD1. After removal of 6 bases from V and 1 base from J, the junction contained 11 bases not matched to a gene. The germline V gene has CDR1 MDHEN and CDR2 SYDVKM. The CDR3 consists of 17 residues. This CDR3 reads CASRSPRQGMSNQPQHF. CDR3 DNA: TGTGCCAGCAGATCTCCTCGACAGGGGATGAGCAATCAGCCCCAGCATTTT.

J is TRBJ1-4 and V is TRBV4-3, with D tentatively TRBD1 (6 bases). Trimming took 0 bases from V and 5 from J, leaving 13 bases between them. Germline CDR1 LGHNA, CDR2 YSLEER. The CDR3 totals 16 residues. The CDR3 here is CASSQDEQGGNEKLFF. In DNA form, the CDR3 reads TGCGCCAGCAGCCAAGATGAACAGGGAGGGAATGAAAAACTGTTTTTT.

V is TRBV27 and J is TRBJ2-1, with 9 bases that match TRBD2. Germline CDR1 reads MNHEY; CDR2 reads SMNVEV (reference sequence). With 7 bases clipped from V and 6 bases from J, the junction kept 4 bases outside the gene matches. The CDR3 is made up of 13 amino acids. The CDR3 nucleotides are TGTGCCAGCACACATAGCGGGAGCAATGAGCAGTTCTTC. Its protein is CASTHSGSNEQFF.

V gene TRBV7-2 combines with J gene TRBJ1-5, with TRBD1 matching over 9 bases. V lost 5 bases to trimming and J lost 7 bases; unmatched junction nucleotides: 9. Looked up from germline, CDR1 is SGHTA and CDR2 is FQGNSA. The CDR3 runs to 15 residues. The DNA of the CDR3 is TGTGCCAGCAGCGGAACCGGGACAGGGCAGCAGCCCCAGCATTTT. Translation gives CASSGTGTGQQPQHF. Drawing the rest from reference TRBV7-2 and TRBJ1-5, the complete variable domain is GAGVSQSPSNKVTEKGKDVELRCDPISGHTALYWYRQSLGQGLEFLIYFQGNSAPDKSGLPSDRFSAERTGGSVSTLTIQRTQQEDSAVYLCASSGTGTGQQPQHFGDGTRLSIL.